This T cell receptor (beta chain) comes out of a study of cytomegalovirus exposure and HLA in healthy donors. The primer mix had 60 Vbeta and 13 Jbeta primers. Method: immunoSEQ multiplex PCR; TCRdb's copy keeps in-frame clones and lacks some. The sample lists about 90,000 clones; roughly 60% were seen once. The origin of this receptor is a woman in her 50s in good health and CMV-seropositive. Material: PBMCs.

The CDR3, as DNA: TGCGCCAGCAGCCGTCGGGACAGGGAGAATGGCTACACCTTC. Encoded protein: CASSRRDRENGYTF. This chain connects TRBV5-1 to TRBJ1-2, with 9 nucleotides matching TRBD1. Germline V CDR1 and CDR2: SGHRS, YFSETQ. The V gene end was trimmed by 4 bases and the J gene end by 6 bases; junction bases not matched to a gene: 7. This CDR3 region has 14 residues.